This is a list of T cell receptor beta chains from one sample in a study of cytomegalovirus exposure and HLA in healthy donors. Using immunoSEQ multiplex PCR, the repertoire was profiled, and TCRdb retains in-frame clones only, with some absent. Of about 130,000 clones listed, around 89% are singletons. The sequenced sample was PBMCs. Receptor source: a young woman in good health and CMV-seropositive. The CDR3 runs from the conserved cysteine through the conserved F or W. The order of the fields is J gene, clone size, V gene, D gene, CDR3 DNA, CDR3 protein. D genes are given only for firm matches. Clone size is not always given. Where it is, it says once, few, many or a class for expanded clones.

j_gene: TRBJ2-7; abundance: .; v_gene: TRBV6-6; d_gene: .; CDR3nt: TGTGCCAGCAGTTATGCTACCTCCTACGAGCAGTACTTC; CDR3aa: CASSYATSYEQYF
j_gene: TRBJ2-1; abundance: .; v_gene: TRBV5-4; d_gene: TRBD2; CDR3nt: TGTGCCAGCAGCTTAAGTGGGGGGGTCTACAATGAGCAGTTCTTC; CDR3aa: CASSLSGGVYNEQFF
j_gene: TRBJ1-1; abundance: .; v_gene: TRBV7-2; d_gene: .; CDR3nt: TGTGCCAGCAGCTTCTTAGACCCCACGGGGGCTGAAGCTTTCTTT; CDR3aa: CASSFLDPTGAEAFF
j_gene: TRBJ2-2; abundance: .; v_gene: TRBV4-1; d_gene: .; CDR3nt: TGCGCCAGCAGCCTACAGGTGGTGCACACCGGGGAGCTGTTTTTT; CDR3aa: CASSLQVVHTGELFF
j_gene: TRBJ2-1; abundance: few; v_gene: TRBV15; d_gene: TRBD1; CDR3nt: TGTGCCACCAGCAGAGCAGGGGGCGGCTACAATGAGCAGTTCTTC; CDR3aa: CATSRAGGGYNEQFF
j_gene: TRBJ1-3; abundance: .; v_gene: TRBV6-5; d_gene: .; CDR3nt: TGTGCCAGCACGTCCGGGATCGGAAACACCATATATTTT; CDR3aa: CASTSGIGNTIYF
j_gene: TRBJ2-1; abundance: once; v_gene: TRBV29-1; d_gene: TRBD1; CDR3nt: TGCAGCGTCAACGGACAGGGAATTCGAGATGAGCAGTTCTTC; CDR3aa: CSVNGQGIRDEQFF
j_gene: TRBJ1-2; abundance: .; v_gene: TRBV27; d_gene: .; CDR3nt: TGTGCCAGCAGTTTAGCCACAAACTATGGCTACACCTTC; CDR3aa: CASSLATNYGYTF
j_gene: TRBJ2-7; abundance: .; v_gene: TRBV2; d_gene: .; CDR3nt: TGTGCCAGCAGTACAGACACCCACTCCTACGAGCAGTACTTC; CDR3aa: CASSTDTHSYEQYF
j_gene: TRBJ2-7; abundance: .; v_gene: TRBV28; d_gene: .; CDR3nt: TGTGCCAGCAGTTTGGGCAGGCCAGTCTACGAGCAGTACTTC; CDR3aa: CASSLGRPVYEQYF
j_gene: TRBJ2-7; abundance: .; v_gene: TRBV28; d_gene: TRBD1; CDR3nt: TGTGCCAGCAGTTTAGCCCGGACAGGGAACTACGAGCAGTACTTC; CDR3aa: CASSLARTGNYEQYF
j_gene: TRBJ2-3; abundance: .; v_gene: TRBV5-1; d_gene: .; CDR3nt: TGCGCCAGCAGCTTGGCCCCTCGCGCAGATACGCAGTATTTT; CDR3aa: CASSLAPRADTQYF
j_gene: TRBJ1-2; abundance: few; v_gene: TRBV7-2; d_gene: TRBD1; CDR3nt: TGTGCCAGCAGCTCCCAGGGGGATTACTATGGCTACACCTTC; CDR3aa: CASSSQGDYYGYTF
j_gene: TRBJ1-3; abundance: .; v_gene: TRBV5-4; d_gene: .; CDR3nt: TGTGCCAGCAGCTTTCAGGGTGGAAACACCATATATTTT; CDR3aa: CASSFQGGNTIYF
j_gene: TRBJ1-1; abundance: .; v_gene: TRBV7-2; d_gene: .; CDR3nt: TGTGCCAGCAGCTTCTCCCTCGACACTGAAGCTTTCTTT; CDR3aa: CASSFSLDTEAFF
j_gene: TRBJ1-6; abundance: .; v_gene: TRBV28; d_gene: .; CDR3nt: TGTGCCGGGGGGAATACCTATAATTCACCCCTCCACTTT; CDR3aa: CAGGNTYNSPLHF
j_gene: TRBJ2-7; abundance: .; v_gene: TRBV18; d_gene: TRBD1; CDR3nt: TGTGCCAGCTCACCGAAGGGACAGGGTTACGAGCAGTACTTC; CDR3aa: CASSPKGQGYEQYF
j_gene: TRBJ2-1; abundance: .; v_gene: TRBV28; d_gene: TRBD2; CDR3nt: TGTGCCAGCAGTTTCGGCGCGGGGGTCAATGAGCGGTTCTTC; CDR3aa: CASSFGAGVNERFF
j_gene: TRBJ2-7; abundance: .; v_gene: TRBV7-6; d_gene: .; CDR3nt: TGTGCCAGCAGCTTAGGAAGCGCGGCCTCCTACGAGCAGTACTTC; CDR3aa: CASSLGSAASYEQYF
j_gene: TRBJ2-2; abundance: once; v_gene: TRBV29-1; d_gene: .; CDR3nt: TGCAGCGTCGACCGGGGAAACACCGGGGAGCTGTTTTTT; CDR3aa: CSVDRGNTGELFF
j_gene: TRBJ2-7; abundance: .; v_gene: TRBV7-8; d_gene: TRBD2; CDR3nt: TGTGCCAGCAGCGTACCTAGCGGGAACTCCTACGAGCAGTACTTC; CDR3aa: CASSVPSGNSYEQYF
j_gene: TRBJ1-2; abundance: .; v_gene: TRBV7-8; d_gene: TRBD1; CDR3nt: TGTGCCAGCAGCTTAAAGGGACAGAACTATGGCTACACCTTC; CDR3aa: CASSLKGQNYGYTF
j_gene: TRBJ2-3; abundance: .; v_gene: TRBV5-1; d_gene: .; CDR3nt: TGCGCCAGCAGTTCTGCCCGGGGAGATACGCAGTATTTT; CDR3aa: CASSSARGDTQYF
j_gene: TRBJ2-1; abundance: .; v_gene: TRBV28; d_gene: TRBD2; CDR3nt: TGTGCCAGCGGACACGGACTAGCGGGGGTCAATGAGCAGTTCTTC; CDR3aa: CASGHGLAGVNEQFF
j_gene: TRBJ2-7; abundance: .; v_gene: TRBV6-1; d_gene: TRBD2; CDR3nt: TGTGCCAGCAGTGAATCAGCTAGCGGGAGAGGCGAGCAGTACTTC; CDR3aa: CASSESASGRGEQYF
j_gene: TRBJ2-4; abundance: .; v_gene: TRBV4-1; d_gene: .; CDR3nt: TGCGCCAGCAGCCAAGATTGGACAGCTCAAAACATTCAGTACTTC; CDR3aa: CASSQDWTAQNIQYF
j_gene: TRBJ2-7; abundance: .; v_gene: TRBV6-1; d_gene: .; CDR3nt: TGTGCCAGCACAGATGAATACGAGCAGTACTTC; CDR3aa: CASTDEYEQYF
j_gene: TRBJ2-1; abundance: .; v_gene: TRBV2; d_gene: TRBD1; CDR3nt: TGTGCCAGCAGTGAGCAGGACAGGGGGCCCCATGAGCAGTTCTTC; CDR3aa: CASSEQDRGPHEQFF
j_gene: TRBJ2-1; abundance: .; v_gene: TRBV9; d_gene: .; CDR3nt: TGTGCCAGCAGCGATGACAGTGAGCAGTTCTTC; CDR3aa: CASSDDSEQFF
j_gene: TRBJ1-2; abundance: once; v_gene: TRBV6-5; d_gene: .; CDR3nt: TGTGCCAGCAGTTACCACGGTGGGGGAGGCTATGGCTACACCTTC; CDR3aa: CASSYHGGGGYGYTF
j_gene: TRBJ2-4; abundance: .; v_gene: TRBV20-1; d_gene: .; CDR3nt: TGCAGTGCTAGCGGACTAAACATTCAGTACTTC; CDR3aa: CSASGLNIQYF
j_gene: TRBJ2-4; abundance: .; v_gene: TRBV28; d_gene: .; CDR3nt: TGTGCCAGCAGTGCCGCCGATGCCGAGGGGGACATTCAGTACTTC; CDR3aa: CASSAADAEGDIQYF
j_gene: TRBJ2-7; abundance: .; v_gene: TRBV5-1; d_gene: .; CDR3nt: TGCGCCAGCAGCTTGAACAGAGCCCCCTACGAGCAGTACTTC; CDR3aa: CASSLNRAPYEQYF
j_gene: TRBJ2-7; abundance: few; v_gene: TRBV7-2; d_gene: .; CDR3nt: TGTGCCAGCAGCCCGATACTAGATTCCTACGAGCAGTACTTC; CDR3aa: CASSPILDSYEQYF
j_gene: TRBJ1-6; abundance: .; v_gene: TRBV5-1; d_gene: TRBD1; CDR3nt: TGCGCCAGCAGCCTAGACAGGGGTGATTCACCCCTCCACTTT; CDR3aa: CASSLDRGDSPLHF
j_gene: TRBJ2-7; abundance: .; v_gene: TRBV10-3; d_gene: TRBD1; CDR3nt: TGTGCCATCAGTGAGAAAGGGACAGGGACCTACGAGCAGTACTTC; CDR3aa: CAISEKGTGTYEQYF
j_gene: TRBJ2-2; abundance: once; v_gene: TRBV6-5; d_gene: .; CDR3nt: TGTGCCAGCAGTTACCCGTCCGGGGAGCTGTTTTTT; CDR3aa: CASSYPSGELFF
j_gene: TRBJ2-7; abundance: .; v_gene: TRBV6-1; d_gene: .; CDR3nt: TGTGCCAGCAGGAGGCCCCCCGATGGAGGCTACGAGCAGTACTTC; CDR3aa: CASRRPPDGGYEQYF
j_gene: TRBJ1-1; abundance: .; v_gene: TRBV6-5; d_gene: .; CDR3nt: TGTGCCAGCAGCCCAATCAGGGGAGGGCCTAACAATTTT; CDR3aa: CASSPIRGGPNNF
j_gene: TRBJ1-2; abundance: .; v_gene: TRBV6-5; d_gene: .; CDR3nt: TGTGCCAGCAGCCACCGGGACATAGGCTACACCTTC; CDR3aa: CASSHRDIGYTF
j_gene: TRBJ2-7; abundance: once; v_gene: TRBV29-1; d_gene: .; CDR3nt: TGCAGCGTTGTTCTGGGAGGAGGCTACGAGCAGTACTTC; CDR3aa: CSVVLGGGYEQYF
j_gene: TRBJ2-3; abundance: .; v_gene: TRBV5-1; d_gene: .; CDR3nt: TGCGCCAGCGGTTACAGGGAGGATACGCAGTATTTT; CDR3aa: CASGYREDTQYF
j_gene: TRBJ1-2; abundance: .; v_gene: TRBV4-1; d_gene: TRBD1; CDR3nt: TGCGCCAGCAGCCACTTCGGACAGGCTAGACTATGGTACACCTTC; CDR3aa: CASSHFGQARLWYTF
j_gene: TRBJ2-7; abundance: .; v_gene: TRBV11-2; d_gene: .; CDR3nt: TGTGCCAGCAGCCCGGCAGGGGACGAGCAGTACTTC; CDR3aa: CASSPAGDEQYF
j_gene: TRBJ2-3; abundance: .; v_gene: TRBV5-8; d_gene: TRBD2; CDR3nt: TGTGCCAGCAGCTTCGAACGGACTAGCGGGGGTAGCACAGATACGCAGTATTTT; CDR3aa: CASSFERTSGGSTDTQYF
j_gene: TRBJ2-7; abundance: once; v_gene: TRBV28; d_gene: TRBD2; CDR3nt: TGTGCCAGTGGGACTAGCGGGAGTAGATACGAGCAGTACTTC; CDR3aa: CASGTSGSRYEQYF
j_gene: TRBJ2-7; abundance: .; v_gene: TRBV7-9; d_gene: .; CDR3nt: TGTGCCAGCAGCTCCTTACAGGCCTCGCAGCAGTACTTC; CDR3aa: CASSSLQASQQYF
j_gene: TRBJ1-5; abundance: few; v_gene: TRBV4-1; d_gene: .; CDR3nt: TGCGCCAGCAGCCAAGTAGAGGGTCAGCCCCAGCATTTT; CDR3aa: CASSQVEGQPQHF